This T cell receptor beta chain comes out of a study of post-analysis software for immune sequencing data. Study details: Courses of disease covered relapsing-remitting, secondary progressive and progressive-relapsing multiple sclerosis.

Only a few counts were recorded for this clonotype. Its specificity is unknown. Germline CDR1 and CDR2: SGHDT and YYEEEE. V shed 5 bases and J shed 4 bases, with 16 bases lying between them. CDR3 length: 15 residues. The authors incorporated unique molecular identifiers into the TCR beta cDNA libraries. Via MiXCR, TCRdb re-called the PCR reads, giving one row per CDR3 protein. In the table there are over 700,000 distinct CDR3 sequences, just under 30% of which are singletons. General study findings and limits: When compared against controls, multiple sclerosis patients showed significantly lower normalized Chao1 diversity. TRBV5-6, TRBV5-1 and TRBV20-1 belonged to a set of a handful of TRBV segments that were more frequent in patients than controls.

This clonotype was sampled from a girl between 5 and 17 years old with multiple sclerosis. Sequences were obtained from blood. V is TRBV5-6 and J is TRBJ1-5; perhaps TRBD1 as D (5 bases). The CDR3: CASRRTREPNQPQHF. CDR3 in DNA: TGTGCCAGCAGAAGAACCAGGGAACCGAATCAGCCCCAGCATTTT.